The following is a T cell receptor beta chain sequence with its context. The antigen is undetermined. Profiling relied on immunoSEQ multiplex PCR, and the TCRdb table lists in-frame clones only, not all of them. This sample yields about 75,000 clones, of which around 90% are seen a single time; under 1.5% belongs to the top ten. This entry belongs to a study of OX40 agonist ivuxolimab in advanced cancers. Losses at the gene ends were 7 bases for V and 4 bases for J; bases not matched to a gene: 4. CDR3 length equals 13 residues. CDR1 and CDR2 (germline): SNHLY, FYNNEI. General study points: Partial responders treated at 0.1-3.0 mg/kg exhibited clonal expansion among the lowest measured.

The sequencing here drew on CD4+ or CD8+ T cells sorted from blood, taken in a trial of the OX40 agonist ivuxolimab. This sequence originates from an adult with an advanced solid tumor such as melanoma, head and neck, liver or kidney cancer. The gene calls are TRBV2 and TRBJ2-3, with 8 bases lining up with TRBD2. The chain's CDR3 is CASKGGRSDTQYF. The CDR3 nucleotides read TGTGCCAGCAAGGGCGGGAGGTCAGATACGCAGTATTTT.